The T cell receptor beta chain under discussion was sequenced for a study of cytomegalovirus exposure and HLA in healthy donors. This clone was seen more than once but under ten times. The PCR contained 60 Vbeta and 13 Jbeta primers. In the authors' methods: Unique TCR beta chains numbered roughly 84 million in a later analysis, with about 11 million shared. TCRdb's copy holds only in-frame clones and misses some; the assay was immunoSEQ multiplex PCR. V and J calls plus clone size are reproduced from that table; the DNA served to infer D and trimming. The repertoire holds around 210,000 clones, 78% seen once, with about 0.47% in the top ten. The CDR3 has 14 amino acids. CDR1 and CDR2 (germline): MNHEY, SVGAGI. Trimming took 7 bases from V and 4 from J, leaving 13 bases between them.

This clonotype was sampled from a boy younger than 18 in good health and CMV-seronegative. V is TRBV6-5 and J is TRBJ1-4; weak D call: TRBD1 (6 bases). Material for sequencing was PBMCs. Here the CDR3 reads CASTGGRDNEKLFF. As DNA, the CDR3 is TGTGCCAGCACGGGGGGCCGGGATAATGAAAAACTGTTTTTT.